The 23 T cell receptor beta chains listed next were all sequenced from one sample in a study of shared clonotypes between healthy human individuals. Some clones are missing from TCRdb's copy, which holds only in-frame ones; the method was immunoSEQ multiplex PCR. The top ten clones hold approximately 0.36% of a sample with some 2,500,000 clones, 93% of them seen once. Sequencing was done on a sample of naive CD4+ T cells from PBMCs. As to subset: CD45RA+ positively selected. These receptors were obtained from a man younger than 30 in good health. Some clones in this sample may be carry-over from other donors' samples.

The chain carries TRBV5-1 and TRBJ2-2; 12 bases align to TRBD2. Per germline, CDR1 SGHRS and CDR2 YFSETQ. The CDR3 extends over 15 amino acids. With 5 bases clipped from V and 4 bases from J, the junction kept 3 bases outside the gene matches. CDR3 loop: CASRTTSGSTGELFF. The CDR3 DNA reads as TGCGCCAGCAGGACGACTAGCGGGAGCACCGGGGAGCTGTTTTTT.

The rearrangement links TRBV27 to TRBJ2-7; tentative D call: TRBD1 (6 bases). This CDR3 contains 13 residues. V lost 9 bases and J lost 3, with 15 bases in between. Germline lookup yields CDR1 MNHEY and CDR2 SMNVEV (reference sequence). The CDR3 bases are TGTGCCAGTCGGCCGGGACACGGCTACGAGCAGTACTTC. Encoded protein: CASRPGHGYEQYF.

The sample holds a few counts of this clone. The V and J genes are TRBV29-1 and TRBJ1-1; D perhaps matches TRBD1 (5 bases). V dropped 7 bases and J dropped 0 bases, with 9 bases sitting between them. CDR1 is SQVTM, CDR2 ANQGSEA, per germline. The CDR3 sequence is 12 residues long. CDR3 DNA: TGCAGCGGGGGACCGTTGAACACTGAAGCTTTCTTT. Protein: CSGGPLNTEAFF.

As concerns this clone: At the DNA level, this CDR3 is encoded by other sequences in the same sample as well. The chain is built from TRBV5-1 and TRBJ2-1; no firm D call. V was pared by 0 bases and J by 7 bases, with 5 bases between. CDR1 is SGHRS, CDR2 YFSETQ, per germline. This CDR3 contains 12 residues. The CDR3 region is CASSLAGNEQFF. The DNA of the CDR3 is TGCGCCAGCAGCTTGGCAGGAAATGAGCAGTTCTTC.

The rearrangement joins TRBV7-9 to TRBJ2-1, with 9 bases fitting TRBD1. This CDR3 has 15 residues. Germline CDR1 reads SEHNR; CDR2 reads FQNEAQ (reference sequence). After removal of 5 bases from V and 5 bases from J, the junction contained 7 bases not matched to a gene. CDR3 loop: CASSTGTGINNEQFF. The CDR3 DNA reads as TGTGCCAGCAGCACCGGGACAGGGATCAACAATGAGCAGTTCTTC.

Concerning this clone: The same CDR3 arises from other DNA sequences in this sample as well. This chain joins TRBV2 and TRBJ1-5, with 10 positions matching TRBD1. CDR1 SNHLY and CDR2 FYNNEI come from the germline V gene. The CDR3 is made up of 15 amino acids. V lost 6 bases, J lost 2 bases, and 4 bases stayed unmatched. DNA for the CDR3: TGTGCCAGCAGCCGGGACAGGGGAGGCAATCAGCCCCAGCATTTT. It codes for CASSRDRGGNQPQHF.

This chain uses TRBV5-4 with TRBJ2-7; 8 bases match TRBD1. Trimming cost V 4 bases and J 6 bases; bases outside gene matches: 12. Germline V gene sequence: CDR1 SGHNT, CDR2 YYREEE (reference sequence). The CDR3 is made up of 15 amino acids. The CDR3 protein is CASSPAFRTGSEQYF. The DNA for the CDR3 is TGTGCCAGCAGCCCAGCGTTTCGGACAGGGAGCGAGCAGTACTTC.

The chain recombines TRBV5-4 with TRBJ1-3, with a weak D call TRBD1 (5 bases). The germline V gene encodes CDR1 SGHNT and CDR2 YYREEE (reference sequence). The CDR3 length is 12 residues. Trimming left V 7 bases short and J 4 bases short, with 9 bases between. CDR3 protein: CASRGTGNTIYF. DNA of the CDR3: TGTGCCAGCCGTGGGACGGGAAACACCATATATTTT.

The V and J genes are TRBV28 and TRBJ1-2, with a possible D match to TRBD1 (5 bases). The CDR3 spans 14 residues. V was clipped by 6 bases and J by 3 bases, with 14 bases between them. Germline V gene sequence: CDR1 MDHEN, CDR2 SYDVKM. CDR3 sequence (DNA): TGTGCCAGCAGACTAGCTATAGGGGACTATGGCTACACCTTC. Its translation is CASRLAIGDYGYTF.

This chain joins TRBV9 and TRBJ2-7; TRBD2 agrees at 7 bases. The germline V gene has CDR1 SGDLS and CDR2 YYNGEE. Germline trimming cut 5 bases from V and 6 bases from J; bases unmatched to any gene: 11. There are 14 residues in the CDR3. CDR3: CASSPTSEVLEQYF. CDR3 in DNA: TGTGCCAGCAGTCCCACTAGCGAAGTTCTCGAGCAGTACTTC.

The rearrangement links TRBV27 to TRBJ2-2; D not certain. Trimming stripped 4 bases from V and 9 bases from J, with 9 bases between. The V gene's germline CDR1 is MNHEY and CDR2 SMNVEV (reference sequence). The CDR3 runs 12 residues. The CDR3 DNA sequence: TGTGCCAGCAGTTCCGACTTCCGGGAGCTGTTTTTT. It translates to CASSSDFRELFF.

The J gene is TRBJ2-1, the V gene TRBV5-4; a possible D gene is TRBD2 (5 bases). Germline loops: CDR1 SGHNT, CDR2 YYREEE (reference sequence). The CDR3 has 15 amino acids. The ends were cut back, 0 bases at V and 10 bases at J, with 17 bases in the middle. CDR3 DNA: TGTGCCAGCAGCTTGGATTTAGGTCGTCCGGGGGAGCAGTTCTTC. It specifies CASSLDLGRPGEQFF.

This chain connects TRBV9 to TRBJ1-4, with 9 positions matching TRBD1. The V and J ends lost 4 bases and 6 bases, in that order; junction bases with no gene match: 4. The length of the CDR3 is 14 residues. The V gene's germline CDR1 is SGDLS and CDR2 YYNGEE. The CDR3 nucleotides are TGTGCCAGCAGCACCCGGACAGGGGATGAAAAACTGTTTTTT. It yields the protein CASSTRTGDEKLFF.

The chain couples TRBV18 to TRBJ2-7, with D possibly called TRBD1 or TRBD2 (5 bases each). The CDR3 loop spans 16 amino acids. Germline V gene sequence: CDR1 KGHSH, CDR2 LQKENI. Trimming left V 2 bases short and J 2 bases short, with 16 bases between. CDR3 residues: CASSPIGTEMTYEQYF. CDR3 nucleotide sequence: TGTGCCAGCTCACCAATCGGGACGGAGATGACCTACGAGCAGTACTTC. The whole variable domain, remainder taken from reference TRBV18 and TRBJ2-7, is NAGVMQNPRHLVRRRGQEARLRCSPMKGHSHVYWYRQLPEEGLKFMVYLQKENIIDESGMPKERFSAEFPKEGPSILRIQQVVRGDSAAYFCASSPIGTEMTYEQYFGPGTRLTVT.

The chain joins TRBV20-1 to TRBJ1-2; TRBD1 might be the D (5 bases). The germline V and J ends were trimmed by 6 bases and 5 bases, with 10 bases remaining between them. This CDR3 region has 11 residues. The V gene's germline CDR1 is DFQATT and CDR2 SNEGSKA (reference sequence). The CDR3 DNA sequence: TGCAGTGCACCTCGACAGTATGGCTACACCTTC. Protein: CSAPRQYGYTF.

This clone was detected only once. The chain has TRBV5-6 and TRBJ1-2; 8 bases are a match to TRBD1. Trimming cost V 5 bases and J 4 bases; bases outside gene matches: 19. Germline CDR1 is SGHDT and CDR2 is YYEEEE. The CDR3 spans 18 residues. CDR3 region: CASRYGQGPQLRIYGYTF. The CDR3 nucleotides are TGTGCCAGCAGATATGGACAGGGCCCGCAACTTCGTATCTATGGCTACACCTTC.

The chain combines TRBV30 with TRBJ2-7, with no clear D. In germline, CDR1 is GTSNPN, CDR2 SVGIG (reference sequence). The CDR3 is 14 amino acids. V gave up 0 bases and J gave up 2 bases, with 11 bases separating them. The CDR3 loop is CAWSVQRTPYEQYF. CDR3 DNA sequence: TGTGCCTGGAGTGTACAAAGGACCCCCTACGAGCAGTACTTC.

The gene calls are TRBV14 and TRBJ2-1, with TRBD2 matching 10 bases. Trimming cost V 4 bases and J 5 bases; bases outside gene matches: 5. CDR1 SGHDN and CDR2 FVKESK come from the germline V gene. CDR3 length equals 15 residues. Here the CDR3 DNA reads TGTGCCAGCAGCCCACTAGCGGGACCTAACAATGAGCAGTTCTTC. Translating it yields CASSPLAGPNNEQFF.

This sequence joins TRBV5-1 and TRBJ1-2; 7 bases agree with TRBD1. From germline, CDR1 is SGHRS and CDR2 YFSETQ. V was clipped by 4 bases and J by 8 bases; unmatched bases: 11. The CDR3 runs 14 residues. The DNA of the CDR3 is TGCGCCAGCAGCCCTACGACAGGGTTGGGAGGCTACACCTTC. It codes for CASSPTTGLGGYTF.

This clone appeared a single time. J is TRBJ2-7 and V is TRBV25-1; no clear D gene. This CDR3 spans 11 amino acids. In germline, CDR1 is MGHDK, CDR2 SYGVNS. The V and J ends lost 1 base and 6 bases respectively, with 4 bases between them. Here the CDR3 DNA reads TGTGCCAGCAGTGAATTCTCCGAGCAGTACTTC. This sequence encodes CASSEFSEQYF.

The chain joins TRBV4-3 to TRBJ2-3, with a weak D call TRBD2 (5 bases). V lost 0 bases, J lost 1 base, and 8 bases lay in between. The CDR3 consists of 15 residues. Germline CDR1 and CDR2: LGHNA and YSLEER. The CDR3 nucleotides are TGCGCCAGCAGCCAAGAGGCAGCGGGCACAGATACGCAGTATTTT. This codes for CASSQEAAGTDTQYF.

This chain uses TRBV7-2 with TRBJ2-3, with 7 bases that match TRBD2. Germline values: CDR1 SGHTA, CDR2 FQGNSA. The CDR3 contains 15 residues. The ends lost 5 bases at V and 4 bases at J; junction bases unmatched: 9. CDR3 nucleotides: TGTGCCAGCAGCGCAAGGACTAGGAGCGCAGATACGCAGTATTTT. Protein product: CASSARTRSADTQYF.

The gene calls are TRBV4-1 and TRBJ2-7; 12 nucleotides align to TRBD2. V shed 2 bases and J 6 bases; nucleotides not matched to a gene: 5. CDR3 size: 15 residues. Germline values: CDR1 MGHRA, CDR2 YSYEKL. Here the CDR3 DNA reads TGCGCCAGCAGCCAAAGACTAGCGGGAGATCTCGAGCAGTACTTC. Translated, it gives CASSQRLAGDLEQYF.